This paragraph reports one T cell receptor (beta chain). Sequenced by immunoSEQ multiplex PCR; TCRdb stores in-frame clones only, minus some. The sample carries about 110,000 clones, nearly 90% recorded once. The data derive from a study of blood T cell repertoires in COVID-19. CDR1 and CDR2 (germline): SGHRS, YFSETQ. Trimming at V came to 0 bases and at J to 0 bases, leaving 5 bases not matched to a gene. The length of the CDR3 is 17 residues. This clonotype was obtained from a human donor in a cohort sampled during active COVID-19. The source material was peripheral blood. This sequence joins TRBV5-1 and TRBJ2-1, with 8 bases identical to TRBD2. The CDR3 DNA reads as TGCGCCAGCAGCTTGGAACGGCTAGCGGGCTCCTACAATGAGCAGTTCTTC. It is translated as CASSLERLAGSYNEQFF.